One and the same sample provided the 15 T cell receptor beta chains below, sequenced in a study of T cells of healthy individuals. TCRdb reprocessed the 5' RACE reads with MiXCR, giving one entry per CDR3 protein. The repertoire has more than 60,000 distinct CDR3 sequences, roughly 15% of them found once; the top ten carry 4% to 5%. These receptors all stem from a human donor in good health.

This clonotype showed up many times. The chain has TRBV28 and TRBJ2-7; possible D gene TRBD1, 5 bases. Between the trimmed V and J ends, which lost 4 bases and 3 bases, there was a span of 10 bases. Germline V CDR1 and CDR2: MDHEN, SYDVKM. The CDR3 runs 13 residues. The CDR3 DNA is TGTGCCAGCAGTTCGTACAGGAACTACGAGCAGTACTTC. The encoded protein is CASSSYRNYEQYF.

Of note for this clonotype: One base away lies a much larger clone, so this may be a sequencing read error. The J gene is TRBJ2-1, the V gene TRBV27; TRBD2 matches 9 bases. V lost 3 bases and J lost 5; bases outside the gene matches: 17. The CDR3 spans 19 residues. Germline CDR1 reads MNHEY; CDR2 reads SMNVEV (reference sequence). CDR3 nucleotide sequence: TGTGCCAGCAGTTTGTCGGGACTAGCATCCCTACAAGCCCACAATGAGCAGTTCTTC. Its protein is CASSLSGLASLQAHNEQFF.

Ten or more counts support this clonotype. The rearrangement links TRBV7-3 to TRBJ2-1; D perhaps matches TRBD2 (6 bases). The CDR3 is made up of 15 amino acids. Germline V gene lookup returns CDR1 SGHTA and CDR2 FQGTGA. V lost 1 base and J 5 bases, leaving 12 bases between the germline ends. CDR3 amino acids: CASSLIAGSNNEQFF. In DNA form, the CDR3 reads TGTGCCAGCAGCTTAATTGCGGGGTCCAACAATGAGCAGTTCTTC.

The CDR3 loop reads CASSLLRGRDEQYF. CDR3 nucleotides: TGTGCCAGCAGTTTATTGAGGGGGCGGGACGAGCAGTACTTC. V usage is TRBV27 and J usage is TRBJ2-7, with 7 positions matching TRBD1. This CDR3 is 14 amino acids long. J lost 5 bases, V lost 1 base, and 5 bases had no gene match. Germline CDR1 and CDR2: MNHEY and SMNVEV (reference sequence).

This clonotype has a handful of counts. The CDR3 protein is CASGQGAGTEAFF. The CDR3 nucleotides read TGTGCCAGCGGCCAGGGGGCAGGCACTGAAGCTTTCTTT. The J gene is TRBJ1-1, the V gene TRBV2, with 8 positions matching TRBD1. V was clipped by 8 bases and J by 4 bases; unmatched bases: 6. Germline CDR1 SNHLY, CDR2 FYNNEI. The CDR3 runs to 13 residues.

This clonotype was recorded at least ten times. V and J are TRBV7-6 and TRBJ2-5; D is possibly TRBD1 (5 bases). Germline V gene data show CDR1 as SGHVS and CDR2 as FNYEAQ. The CDR3 covers 15 residues. Trimming removed 1 base from V and 5 bases from J, with 14 bases in between. In nucleotides, the CDR3 is TGTGCCAGCAGCTTAGGGCAGGGTCTGTTGGAGACCCAGTACTTC. This encodes CASSLGQGLLETQYF.

V is TRBV3-1 and J is TRBJ2-5; the match to TRBD2 covers 12 bases. The V segment lost 1 base and the J segment 3 bases; nucleotides outside the gene matches: 0. CDR3 length: 15 residues. The germline CDR1 and CDR2 sequences are LGHDT and YNNKEL (reference sequence). The DNA for the CDR3 is TGTGCCAGCAGCCAAGGGACTAGCGGGGAAGAGACCCAGTACTTC. Amino acid sequence: CASSQGTSGEETQYF.

The CDR3 sequence is CATMRTSEGEKLFF. The DNA for the CDR3 is TGTGCCACCATGCGGACTTCGGAGGGTGAAAAACTGTTTTTT. The chain carries TRBV19 and TRBJ1-4, with D unclear. The germline gives CDR1 LNHDA, CDR2 SQIVND (reference sequence). The CDR3 totals 14 residues. The V gene lost 10 bases and the J gene lost 7 bases, with 19 bases spanning the gap.

This clonotype was observed many times. The rearrangement uses TRBV4-2 and TRBJ1-1; possibly TRBD1 for D (5 bases). In germline, CDR1 is LGHNA, CDR2 YNFKEQ. This CDR3 is built from 11 residues. Between the trimmed V and J ends, which lost 6 bases and 3 bases, there was a span of 5 bases. In DNA, the CDR3 is TGTGCCAGCAGACAGGACACTGAAGCTTTCTTT. It encodes CASRQDTEAFF.

The chain combines TRBV4-2 with TRBJ2-2; possible D gene TRBD1, 6 bases. Germline V lookup: CDR1 LGHNA, CDR2 YNFKEQ. The germline V and J ends were trimmed by 6 bases and 6 bases, with 20 bases remaining between them. CDR3 size: 16 residues. CDR3 in DNA: TGTGCCAGCAGTACTTTAGCTAGGGGGATGCCCGGGGAGCTGTTTTTT. Encoded protein: CASSTLARGMPGELFF.

This clonotype has ten or more counts. This chain links TRBV6-6 with TRBJ1-2, with 9 bases identical to TRBD1. V shed 5 bases and J 2 bases; nucleotides not matched to a gene: 9. Germline CDR1 is MNHNY and CDR2 is SVGAGI (reference sequence). The CDR3 runs 16 residues. The CDR3 here is CASSPTPGQGNYGYTF. In nucleotides, the CDR3 is TGTGCCAGCAGTCCGACGCCGGGACAGGGAAACTATGGCTACACCTTC.

Many counts were recorded for this clonotype. The chain uses TRBV28 and TRBJ2-3; the match to TRBD2 covers 9 bases. V lost 4 bases, J lost 8 bases, and 7 bases stayed unmatched. Germline V CDR1 and CDR2: MDHEN, SYDVKM. The CDR3 is made up of 14 amino acids. CDR3 sequence reads: CASSSPLSGGTQYF. DNA for the CDR3: TGTGCCAGCAGTTCCCCCCTTAGCGGGGGTACGCAGTATTTT.

The rearrangement joins TRBV6-5 to TRBJ2-7, with a tentative D call TRBD1 (5 bases). V gave up 5 bases and J gave up 5 bases, with 13 bases separating them. The CDR3 is 13 amino acids. Germline lookup yields CDR1 MNHEY and CDR2 SVGAGI. CDR3 sequence reads: CASSPQGRDEQYF. CDR3 bases: TGTGCCAGCAGTCCCCAGGGAAGGGACGAGCAGTACTTC.

This clonotype has at least ten counts. The chain is built from TRBV28 and TRBJ1-6; 11 bases match TRBD1. The V gene's germline CDR1 is MDHEN and CDR2 SYDVKM. Losses at the gene ends were 5 bases for V and 8 bases for J; bases not matched to a gene: 8. The CDR3 is 16 amino acids. CDR3 sequence: CASSKAGTGGYSPLHF. The CDR3 DNA sequence: TGTGCCAGCAGTAAGGCCGGGACAGGGGGGTATTCACCCCTCCACTTT.

This chain joins TRBV20-1 and TRBJ2-5; D not resolved. Trimming left V 6 bases short and J 7 bases short, with 18 bases between. Looked up from germline, CDR1 is DFQATT and CDR2 is SNEGSKA (reference sequence). CDR3 length equals 13 residues. CDR3 region: CSALPDPLGTQYF. As DNA, the CDR3 is TGCAGTGCCTTACCGGACCCCTTGGGGACCCAGTACTTC.